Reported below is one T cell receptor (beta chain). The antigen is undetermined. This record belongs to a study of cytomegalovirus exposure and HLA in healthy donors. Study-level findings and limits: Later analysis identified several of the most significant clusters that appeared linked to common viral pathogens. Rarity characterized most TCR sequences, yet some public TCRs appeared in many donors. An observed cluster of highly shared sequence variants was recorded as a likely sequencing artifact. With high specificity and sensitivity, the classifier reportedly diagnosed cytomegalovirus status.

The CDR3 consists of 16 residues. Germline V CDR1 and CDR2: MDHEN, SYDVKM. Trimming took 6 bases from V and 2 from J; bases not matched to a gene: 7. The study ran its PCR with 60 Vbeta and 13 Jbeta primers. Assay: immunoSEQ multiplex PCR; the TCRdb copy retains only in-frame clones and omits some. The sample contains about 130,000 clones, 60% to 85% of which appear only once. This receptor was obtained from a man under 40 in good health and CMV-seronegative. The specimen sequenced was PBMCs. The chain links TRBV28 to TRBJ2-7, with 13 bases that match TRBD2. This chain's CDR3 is CASSKGGTSGTYEQYF. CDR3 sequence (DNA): TGTGCCAGCAGCAAAGGGGGGACTAGCGGGACCTACGAGCAGTACTTC.